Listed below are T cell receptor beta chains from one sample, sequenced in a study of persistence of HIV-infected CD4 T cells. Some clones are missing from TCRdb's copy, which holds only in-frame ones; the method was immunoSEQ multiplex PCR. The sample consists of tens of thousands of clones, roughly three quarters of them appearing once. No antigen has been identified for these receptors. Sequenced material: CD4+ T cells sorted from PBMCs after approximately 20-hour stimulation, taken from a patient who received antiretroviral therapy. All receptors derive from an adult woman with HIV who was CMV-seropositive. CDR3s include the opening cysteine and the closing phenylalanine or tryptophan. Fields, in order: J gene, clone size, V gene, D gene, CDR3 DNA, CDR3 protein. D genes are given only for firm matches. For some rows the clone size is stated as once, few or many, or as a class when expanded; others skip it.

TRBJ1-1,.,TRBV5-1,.,TGCGCCAGCAGCCTGGGTGGTGAAACTGAAGCTTTCTTT,CASSLGGETEAFF
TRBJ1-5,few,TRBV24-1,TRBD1,TGTGCCACCAGTGATACCCGAGGGGGACAGGGGACTCAGCCCCAGCATTTT,CATSDTRGGQGTQPQHF
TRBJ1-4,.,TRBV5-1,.,TGCGCCAGCAGCTTGGGCGAAAAACTGTTTTTT,CASSLGEKLFF
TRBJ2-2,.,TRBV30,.,TGTGCCTGGACCCAACGGGGGAGGACCGGGGAGCTGTTTTTT,CAWTQRGRTGELFF
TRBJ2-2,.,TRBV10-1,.,TGCGCCAGCAGAGATGCGAACACCGGGGAGCTGTTTTTT,CASRDANTGELFF
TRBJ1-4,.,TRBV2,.,TGTGCCAGCAGGCAAACACAGGAGCGAAGAGAAAAACTGTTTTTT,CASRQTQERREKLFF
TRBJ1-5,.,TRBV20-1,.,TGCAGTGCTCAAGGGAATCAGCCCCAGCATTTT,CSAQGNQPQHF
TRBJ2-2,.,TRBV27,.,TGTGCCAGCAGTTTAATTGGTCAGGGGCCGCTAGGAACCGGGGAGCTGTTTTTT,CASSLIGQGPLGTGELFF
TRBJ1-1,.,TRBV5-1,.,TGCGCCAGCAGCTCCGTGGAGCTATCGAAGAAAGAAGCTTTCTTT,CASSSVELSKKEAFF
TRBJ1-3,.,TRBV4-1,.,TGCGCCAGCAGCCAAGGACATGGGCCGCAACTTGGCGGAAACACCATATATTTT,CASSQGHGPQLGGNTIYF
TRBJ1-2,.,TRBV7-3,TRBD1,TGTGCCAGCAGCCCCGGACAGGTTGATAACTATGGCTACACCTTC,CASSPGQVDNYGYTF
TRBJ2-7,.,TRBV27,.,TGTGCCAGCAGTTTAAAAGACAGGTCTTACGAGCAGTACTTC,CASSLKDRSYEQYF
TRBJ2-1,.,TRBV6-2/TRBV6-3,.,TGTGCCAGCAGTTACTCCCGGCGGGGCAATGAGCAGTTCTTC,CASSYSRRGNEQFF
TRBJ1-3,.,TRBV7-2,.,TGTGCCAGCAGCTTAGTACAGGGAGGTGGAAACACCATATATTTT,CASSLVQGGGNTIYF
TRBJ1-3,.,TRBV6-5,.,TGTGCCAGCCGGACTCCTAGCTCTGGAAACACCATATATTTT,CASRTPSSGNTIYF
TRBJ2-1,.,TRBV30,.,TGTGCCTGGGGACGGTACAATGAGCAGTTCTTC,CAWGRYNEQFF
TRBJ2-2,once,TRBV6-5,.,TGTGCCAGCAGTTATCCCCGGGACACGGGAACCGGGGAGCTGTTTTTT,CASSYPRDTGTGELFF
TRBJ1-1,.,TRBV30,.,TGTGCCCAAGGCCGGGATGCTTTCTTT,CAQGRDAFF
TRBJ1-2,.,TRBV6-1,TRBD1,TGTGCCAGCAGCCGCCCGGGACAGGGGGCTGATGGCTACACCTTC,CASSRPGQGADGYTF
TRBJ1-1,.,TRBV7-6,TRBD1,TGTGCCAGCAGCTTAGCGGGGGACAGGGGGTCTGAAGCTTTCTTT,CASSLAGDRGSEAFF
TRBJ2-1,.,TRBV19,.,TGTGCCAGTAGTATGAGACGGGGCGATGAGCAGTTCTTC,CASSMRRGDEQFF
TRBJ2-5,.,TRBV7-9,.,TGTGCCAGCAGCTTCCAAGGGGGGAGAGAGACCCAGTACTTC,CASSFQGGRETQYF
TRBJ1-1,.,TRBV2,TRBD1,TGTGCCAGCAGGGAAACAGGGGGCAATCTCTTGAACACTGAAGCTTTCTTT,CASRETGGNLLNTEAFF
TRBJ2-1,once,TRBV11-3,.,TGTGCCAGCAGCCCGGCCGGGACCCGTTCCTACAATGAGCAGTTCTTC,CASSPAGTRSYNEQFF
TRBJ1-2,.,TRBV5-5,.,TGTGCCAGCAGCTTGGAAGAAAACTATGGCTACACCTTC,CASSLEENYGYTF
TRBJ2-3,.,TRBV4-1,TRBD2,TGCGCCAGCAGCAGGACTAGCGGGGAGACAGATACGCAGTATTTT,CASSRTSGETDTQYF
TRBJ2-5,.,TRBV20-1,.,TGCAGTGCGCACAGCCAAGAGACCCAGTACTTC,CSAHSQETQYF
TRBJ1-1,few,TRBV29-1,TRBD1,TGCAGCGTTGTAAGAAGGGAGACAGGGGTACCTGAAGCTTTCTTT,CSVVRRETGVPEAFF
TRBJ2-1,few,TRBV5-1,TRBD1,TGCGCCAGCAGACTGGACAGGGGTGTGTACGATGAGCAGTTCTTC,CASRLDRGVYDEQFF
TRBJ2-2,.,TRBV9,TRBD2,TGTGCCAGCAGCGGCCGGGACTACCCGCCCGGGGAGCTGTTTTTT,CASSGRDYPPGELFF